These 29 T cell receptor beta chains came from one sample sequenced in a study of CD8 T cells in ankylosing spondylitis. Findings and limits, study-wide: In ankylosing spondylitis blood, a motif of about eight highly homologous TCR beta variants appeared characteristic.

No antigen has been assigned to these receptors. TCRdb recomputed calls from the 5' RACE reads with MiXCR, one row per CDR3 protein. The sample has about 500,000 distinct CDR3 sequences, approximately 5.3% seen once. The sequenced sample was blood, either unsorted or a sorted T cell fraction (not recorded which). The receptors were sampled from a male donor with ankylosing spondylitis.

This clonotype has just a few counts. The V call is TRBV5-1, the J call TRBJ2-7; 7 bases are a match to TRBD1. The V and J ends lost 6 bases and 0 bases, in that order; junction bases with no gene match: 15. The germline gives CDR1 SGHRS, CDR2 YFSETQ. This CDR3 region has 17 residues. The CDR3 sequence is CASTLTGTGANSYEQYF. The CDR3 bases are TGCGCCAGCACACTCACAGGCACAGGGGCGAACTCCTACGAGCAGTACTTC.

This clonotype showed up just a few times. V and J are TRBV20-1 and TRBJ2-7; D may be TRBD1 (6 bases). The V gene's germline CDR1 is DFQATT and CDR2 SNEGSKA (reference sequence). The germline V and J ends were trimmed by 5 bases and 7 bases, with 21 bases remaining between them. CDR3 length: 14 amino acids. CDR3 bases: TGCAGTGCTCACCGGACAGCGCCCCCCTCAGAGCAGTACTTC. This translates into CSAHRTAPPSEQYF.

Concerning this clonotype itself: A much more abundant neighbour one base away suggests this may be a read error. The rearrangement links TRBV11-2 to TRBJ2-7; 12 nucleotides line up with TRBD2. Germline CDR1 reads SGHAT; CDR2 reads FQNNGV. V shed 5 bases and J 5 bases; nucleotides not matched to a gene: 7. CDR3 length: 15 amino acids. The CDR3 protein is CASSRTSGRSNEQYF. The CDR3 nucleotides read TGTGCCAGCAGCAGAACTAGCGGGAGGAGCAACGAGCAGTACTTC.

This clonotype was observed at least ten times. This chain connects TRBV18 to TRBJ2-1, with D uncertain. Trimming removed 1 base from V and 3 bases from J, with 4 bases in between. Germline CDR1 KGHSH, CDR2 LQKENI. The CDR3 is 13 residues long. The CDR3 spells CASSPRDYNEQFF. The DNA for the CDR3 is TGTGCCAGCTCACCACGTGACTACAATGAGCAGTTCTTC.

Many counts were recorded for this clonotype. The chain recombines TRBV2 with TRBJ1-5; the D is unclear. Germline V gene sequence: CDR1 SNHLY, CDR2 FYNNEI. Trimming took off 6 bases at V and 4 bases at J, with 10 bases between the two ends. The CDR3 spans 13 residues. Here the CDR3 DNA reads TGTGCCAGCAGAAGAGGTATGAATCAGCCCCAGCATTTT. It is translated as CASRRGMNQPQHF.

This clonotype was seen ten or more times. The chain couples TRBV4-3 to TRBJ2-1; D gene ambiguous. The CDR3 loop spans 15 amino acids. The V gene's germline CDR1 is LGHNA and CDR2 YSLEER. Trimming removed 6 bases at V and 5 bases at J, with 17 bases between. The chain's CDR3 is CASSNLLGGNNEQFF. The CDR3 DNA is TGCGCCAGCAGTAACCTTCTGGGTGGGAACAATGAGCAGTTCTTC.

The rearrangement uses TRBV5-1 and TRBJ2-2; 8 bases align to TRBD2. The CDR3 spans 15 residues. The germline V gene encodes CDR1 SGHRS and CDR2 YFSETQ. V was pared by 3 bases and J by 3 bases, with 4 bases of the junction left unmatched. CDR3 sequence reads: CASSSGLEDTGELFF. The CDR3 DNA is TGCGCCAGCAGCTCGGGACTAGAGGACACCGGGGAGCTGTTTTTT.

The chain combines TRBV5-1 with TRBJ2-5; TRBD1 might be the D (6 bases). V was clipped by 3 bases and J by 3 bases, with 15 bases between them. The CDR3 covers 15 residues. CDR1 and CDR2 (germline): SGHRS, YFSETQ. The CDR3 is CASSSTGTIEETQYF. CDR3 DNA: TGCGCCAGCAGCTCCACCGGGACAATAGAAGAGACCCAGTACTTC.

This clonotype has at least ten counts. This rearrangement joins TRBV7-2 to TRBJ2-7, with D perhaps TRBD1 (6 bases). The CDR3 extends over 17 amino acids. V gave up 5 bases and J gave up 4 bases, with 24 bases separating them. Germline V gene data show CDR1 as SGHTA and CDR2 as FQGNSA. CDR3 nucleotides: TGTGCCAGCAGCGACTTTGTGGGGGCTTCGATTTTATACGAGCAGTACTTC. Its protein product is CASSDFVGASILYEQYF.

The chain carries TRBV28 and TRBJ2-7, with TRBD1 as a possible D gene (5 bases). Trimming left V 6 bases short and J 6 bases short, with 15 bases between. Germline loops: CDR1 MDHEN, CDR2 SYDVKM. This CDR3 is 13 amino acids long. Written as DNA, the CDR3 is TGTGCCAGCAGACAGGACGTTTTTGGCGAGCAGTACTTC. This gives the protein CASRQDVFGEQYF.

V and J are TRBV9 and TRBJ2-2; D is uncertain. The V end was cut by 0 bases, the J end by 6 bases, with 18 bases between. Per the germline V gene, CDR1 is SGDLS and CDR2 is YYNGEE. The CDR3 spans 17 residues. The CDR3 DNA follows: TGTGCCAGCAGCGTAGGAGAACCCGGTATTGTTCCCGGGGAGCTGTTTTTT. Translation: CASSVGEPGIVPGELFF.

This clonotype turned up a few times. J is TRBJ2-7 and V is TRBV5-1; 8 nucleotides agree with TRBD2. V lost 2 bases, J lost 2 bases, and 6 bases stayed unmatched. This CDR3 spans 15 amino acids. Per germline, CDR1 SGHRS and CDR2 YFSETQ. The chain's CDR3 is CASSFFSGLAYEQYF. CDR3 DNA: TGCGCCAGCAGCTTCTTTTCGGGACTAGCCTACGAGCAGTACTTC.

Ten or more counts support this clonotype. This chain uses TRBV15 with TRBJ1-4; D not certain. Germline loops: CDR1 LNHNV, CDR2 YYDKDF (reference sequence). V was trimmed by 5 bases and J by 11 bases, leaving 9 bases between them. The CDR3 contains 11 residues. CDR3 coding DNA: TGTGCCACCAGCCCCGCGGGCAAACTGTTTTTT. It specifies CATSPAGKLFF.

This clonotype was seen ten or more times. Here the CDR3 DNA reads TGTGCCAGCAGGAGGGGGCGGGCTGCAACTAATGAAAAACTGTTTTTT. Its translation: CASRRGRAATNEKLFF. This chain uses TRBV27 with TRBJ1-4, with TRBD1 matching 7 bases. There are 16 residues in the CDR3. V was pared by 6 bases and J by 0 bases, with 7 bases of the junction left unmatched. The V gene's germline CDR1 is MNHEY and CDR2 SMNVEV (reference sequence).

Ten or more counts support this clonotype. The gene calls are TRBV27 and TRBJ1-1; D is unclear. V was trimmed by 1 base and J by 1 base, leaving 7 bases between them. The CDR3 has 14 residues. Germline CDR1 reads MNHEY; CDR2 reads SMNVEV (reference sequence). The CDR3 nucleotides read TGTGCCAGCAGTTTATGGTTCGGGAACACTGAAGCTTTCTTT. Translating it yields CASSLWFGNTEAFF.

This clonotype has ten or more counts. The V and J genes are TRBV15 and TRBJ1-5, with D perhaps TRBD1 (5 bases). This CDR3 region has 15 residues. Trimming took 3 bases from V and 1 from J, leaving 10 bases between them. Germline V lookup: CDR1 LNHNV, CDR2 YYDKDF (reference sequence). CDR3 sequence reads: CATSSGTVSNQPQHF. In nucleotides, the CDR3 is TGTGCCACCAGCAGTGGGACGGTCAGCAATCAGCCCCAGCATTTT.

This clonotype showed up many times. This chain connects TRBV12-3 or TRBV12-4 to TRBJ2-7; D is ambiguous. The J call may be wrong; the DNA end is better matched by TRBJ2-5. CDR3 length: 11 residues. CDR3 in amino acids: CASSQTGTQYF. CDR3 in DNA: TGTGCCAGCAGTCAAACCGGGACCCAGTACTTC.

The gene calls are TRBV7-9 and TRBJ2-5; 8 bases are a match to TRBD2. CDR1 SEHNR and CDR2 FQNEAQ come from the germline V gene (reference sequence). With V trimmed by 5 bases and J by 5 bases, 13 bases remained unmatched. CDR3 length: 16 residues. CDR3 in DNA: TGTGCCAGCAGCCCTCCCGGGAGGGCGGTTCGGGAGACCCAGTACTTC. Its protein product is CASSPPGRAVRETQYF.

This clonotype turned up a few times. The chain recombines TRBV2 with TRBJ2-3; the D gene is possibly TRBD2 (5 bases). V lost 0 bases and J 6 bases, leaving 13 bases between the germline ends. CDR1 SNHLY and CDR2 FYNNEI come from the germline V gene. The CDR3 contains 15 residues. In DNA, the CDR3 is TGTGCCAGCAGTGAAGCGCCCGCTAGCTACGATACGCAGTATTTT. It encodes CASSEAPASYDTQYF.

This clonotype appeared many times. This chain uses TRBV7-9 with TRBJ1-2; D call uncertain. The CDR3 extends over 10 amino acids. V dropped 5 bases and J dropped 6 bases, with 4 bases sitting between them. Germline values: CDR1 SEHNR, CDR2 FQNEAQ (reference sequence). CDR3 amino acids: CASSLHGYTF. The CDR3 region has the DNA TGTGCCAGCAGCCTACATGGCTACACCTTC.

This clonotype showed up just a few times. The J gene is TRBJ1-2, the V gene TRBV29-1, with 8 bases fitting TRBD1. Looked up from germline, CDR1 is SQVTM and CDR2 is ANQGSEA. The CDR3 has 14 amino acids. After removal of 5 bases from V and 5 bases from J, the junction contained 10 bases not matched to a gene. CDR3 in amino acids: CSVFRAGQVYGYTF. The CDR3 DNA follows: TGCAGCGTTTTCCGAGCGGGACAGGTGTATGGCTACACCTTC.

This clonotype was observed many times. The gene calls are TRBV6-5 and TRBJ2-7; D perhaps matches TRBD1 (5 bases). CDR1 and CDR2 from the germline V gene are MNHEY and SVGAGI. V was pared by 2 bases and J by 3 bases, with 11 bases between. The CDR3 is 14 amino acids. CDR3 in DNA: TGTGCCAGCAGTTACGAAGACAGCTACTACGAGCAGTACTTC. Protein: CASSYEDSYYEQYF.

This clonotype was observed at least ten times. The chain joins TRBV12-3 or TRBV12-4 to TRBJ1-5; D unclear. The ends were cut back, 5 bases at V and 6 bases at J, with 11 bases in the middle. This CDR3 comprises 13 residues. CDR3 coding DNA: TGTGCCAGCAGTCCCCTGGGGAGTCAGCCCCAGCATTTT. Its protein is CASSPLGSQPQHF.

In its sample, this clonotype was seen many times. The chain is built from TRBV12-3 or TRBV12-4 and TRBJ2-7, with TRBD2 matching 7 bases. The V segment lost 6 bases and the J segment 2 bases; nucleotides outside the gene matches: 4. CDR3 size: 13 residues. The CDR3 is CASRSSGPYEQYF. CDR3 sequence (DNA): TGTGCCAGCAGGTCTAGCGGCCCCTACGAGCAGTACTTC.

This clonotype was found many times. The chain combines TRBV10-3 with TRBJ2-1, with 7 bases aligning to TRBD1. V shed 4 bases and J 4 bases; nucleotides not matched to a gene: 7. This CDR3 has 15 amino acids. Germline lookup yields CDR1 ENHRY and CDR2 SYGVKD. The CDR3 protein is CAISADRASYNEQFF. In nucleotides, the CDR3 is TGTGCCATCAGTGCCGACAGGGCTTCGTACAATGAGCAGTTCTTC.

This clonotype was counted a few times. The chain couples TRBV7-9 to TRBJ2-4, with TRBD2 identical over 7 bases. V trimming: 5 bases; J trimming: 8 bases; junction bases outside the gene matches: 6. Per germline, CDR1 SEHNR and CDR2 FQNEAQ (reference sequence). The CDR3 runs 13 residues. The CDR3 nucleotides are TGTGCCAGCAGCCAGGGAGGGGTGGACATTCAGTACTTC. Translation: CASSQGGVDIQYF.

This clonotype was seen only a few times. The gene calls are TRBV7-3 and TRBJ2-1; a weak D match, TRBD2 (6 bases). V was clipped by 1 base and J by 0 bases, with 10 bases between them. There are 16 residues in the CDR3. Germline values: CDR1 SGHTA, CDR2 FQGTGA. The CDR3: CASSLNAGSSYNEQFF. CDR3 nucleotide sequence: TGTGCCAGCAGCTTAAACGCGGGGAGCTCCTACAATGAGCAGTTCTTC.

In the case of this clonotype: Mismatch with germline at one junction end may stem from a read error. The chain carries TRBV2 and TRBJ1-4, with D maybe TRBD1 (6 bases). The CDR3 contains 19 residues. Germline CDR1 SNHLY, CDR2 FYNNEI. The CDR3 spells CARSSSRGDRFSTNEKLFF. DNA of the CDR3: TGTGCCCGCAGTTCATCCCGGGGAGACAGGTTTTCAACTAATGAAAAACTGTTTTTT. Full variable domain (remainder filled in from reference TRBV2 and TRBJ1-4): EPEVTQTPSHQVTQMGQEVILRCVPISNHLYFYWYRQILGQKVEFLVSFYNNEISEKSEIFDDQFSVERPDGSNFTLKIRSTKLEDSAMYFCARSSSRGDRFSTNEKLFFGSGTQLSVL.

The gene calls are TRBV10-2 and TRBJ2-2; a possible D gene is TRBD1 (6 bases). CDR1 and CDR2 (germline): WSHSY, SAAADI. Trimming cost V 8 bases and J 0 bases, with 10 bases left between them. The CDR3 loop spans 14 amino acids. The CDR3 DNA is TGCGCCAGCCAACGACAGGCGAACACCGGGGAGCTGTTTTTT. This codes for CASQRQANTGELFF.